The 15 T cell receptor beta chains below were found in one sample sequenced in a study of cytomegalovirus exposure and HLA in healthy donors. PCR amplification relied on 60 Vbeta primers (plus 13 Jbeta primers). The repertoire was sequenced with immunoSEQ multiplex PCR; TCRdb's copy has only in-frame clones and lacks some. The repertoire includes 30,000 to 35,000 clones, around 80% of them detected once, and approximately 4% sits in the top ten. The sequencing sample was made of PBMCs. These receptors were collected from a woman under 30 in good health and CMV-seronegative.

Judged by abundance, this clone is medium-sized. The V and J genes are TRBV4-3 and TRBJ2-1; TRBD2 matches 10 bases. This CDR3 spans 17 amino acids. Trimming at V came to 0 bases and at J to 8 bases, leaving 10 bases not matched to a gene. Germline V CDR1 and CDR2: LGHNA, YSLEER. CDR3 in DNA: TGCGCCAGCAGCCAAGATCGATCAAGCGGGGGGGTATATGAGCAGTTCTTC. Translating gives CASSQDRSSGGVYEQFF.

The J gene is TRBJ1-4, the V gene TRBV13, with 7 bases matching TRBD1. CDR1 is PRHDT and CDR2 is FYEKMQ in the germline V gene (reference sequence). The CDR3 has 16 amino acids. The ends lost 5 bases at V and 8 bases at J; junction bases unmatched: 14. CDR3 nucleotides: TGTGCCAGCAGCGCGCCCCGGGACAGTATGTCGGAAAAACTGTTTTTT. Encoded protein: CASSAPRDSMSEKLFF.

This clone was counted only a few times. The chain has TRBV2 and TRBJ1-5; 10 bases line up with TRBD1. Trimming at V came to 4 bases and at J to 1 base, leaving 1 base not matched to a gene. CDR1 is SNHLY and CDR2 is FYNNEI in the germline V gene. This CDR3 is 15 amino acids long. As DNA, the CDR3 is TGTGCCAGCAGTGGACAGGGGGCAAGCAATCAGCCCCAGCATTTT. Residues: CASSGQGASNQPQHF.

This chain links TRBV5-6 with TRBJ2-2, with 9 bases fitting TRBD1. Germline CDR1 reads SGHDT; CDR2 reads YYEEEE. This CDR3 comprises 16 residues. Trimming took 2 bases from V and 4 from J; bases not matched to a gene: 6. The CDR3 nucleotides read TGTGCCAGCAGCTTCTCCGGGACAGGGCCCACCGGGGAGCTGTTTTTT. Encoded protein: CASSFSGTGPTGELFF.

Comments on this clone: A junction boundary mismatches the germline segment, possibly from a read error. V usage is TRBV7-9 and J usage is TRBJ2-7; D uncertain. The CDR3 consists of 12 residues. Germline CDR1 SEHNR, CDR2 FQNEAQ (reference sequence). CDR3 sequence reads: CSSRRTEYEQYF. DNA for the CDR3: TGTTCCAGCAGGAGAACAGAGTACGAGCAGTACTTC.

DNA of the CDR3: TGTGCCAGCAGTGTACTAGCGGGGCCTTCCTACGAGCAGTACTTC. Its translation: CASSVLAGPSYEQYF. The chain joins TRBV6-4 to TRBJ2-7, with 10 bases identical to TRBD2. V dropped 4 bases and J dropped 1; count of bases not matched to a gene: 4. Per the germline V gene, CDR1 is MRHNA and CDR2 is SNTAGT. The CDR3 is 15 residues long.

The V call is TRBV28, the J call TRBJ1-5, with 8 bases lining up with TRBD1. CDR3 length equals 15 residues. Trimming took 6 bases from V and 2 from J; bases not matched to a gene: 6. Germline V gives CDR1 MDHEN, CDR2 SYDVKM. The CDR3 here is CASRIPGQGNQPQHF. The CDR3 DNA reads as TGTGCCAGCAGGATTCCGGGACAGGGCAATCAGCCCCAGCATTTT.

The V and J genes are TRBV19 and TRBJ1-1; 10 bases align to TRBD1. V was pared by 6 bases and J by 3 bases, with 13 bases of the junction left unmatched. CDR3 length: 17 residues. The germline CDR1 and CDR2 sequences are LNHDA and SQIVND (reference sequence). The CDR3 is CASSRQGAGFRDTEAFF. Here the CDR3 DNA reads TGTGCCAGTAGCCGACAGGGGGCGGGTTTTAGGGACACTGAAGCTTTCTTT.

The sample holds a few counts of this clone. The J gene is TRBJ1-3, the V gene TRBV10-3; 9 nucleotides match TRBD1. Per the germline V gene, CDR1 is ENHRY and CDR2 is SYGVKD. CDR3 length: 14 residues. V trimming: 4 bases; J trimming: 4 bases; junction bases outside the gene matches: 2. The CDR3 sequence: CAISGGQGGNTIYF. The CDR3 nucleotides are TGTGCCATCAGTGGGGGACAGGGCGGAAACACCATATATTTT.

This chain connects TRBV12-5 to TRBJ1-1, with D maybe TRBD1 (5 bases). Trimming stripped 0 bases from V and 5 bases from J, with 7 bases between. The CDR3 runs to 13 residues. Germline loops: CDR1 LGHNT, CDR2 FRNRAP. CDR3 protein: CASGLVEGTEAFF. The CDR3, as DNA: TGTGCTAGTGGTTTGGTGGAGGGGACTGAAGCTTTCTTT. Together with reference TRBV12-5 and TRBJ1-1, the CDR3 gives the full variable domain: DARVTQTPRHKVTEMGQEVTMRCQPILGHNTVFWYRQTMMQGLELLAYFRNRAPLDDSGMPKDRFSAEMPDATLATLKIQPSEPRDSAVYFCASGLVEGTEAFFGQGTRLTVV.

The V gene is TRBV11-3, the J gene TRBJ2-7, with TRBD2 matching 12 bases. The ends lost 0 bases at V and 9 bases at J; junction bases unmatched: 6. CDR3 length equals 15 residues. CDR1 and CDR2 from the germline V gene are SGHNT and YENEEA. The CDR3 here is CASSLDLAGGPGQYF. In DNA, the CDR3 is TGTGCCAGCAGCTTAGATCTAGCGGGAGGGCCGGGGCAGTACTTC.

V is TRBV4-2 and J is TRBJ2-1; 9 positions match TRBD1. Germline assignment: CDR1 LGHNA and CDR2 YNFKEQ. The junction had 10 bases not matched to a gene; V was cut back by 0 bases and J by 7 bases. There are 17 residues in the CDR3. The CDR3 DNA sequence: TGTGCCAGCAGCCAAGACCGGACGGGGACAGGGTTTAATGAGCAGTTCTTC. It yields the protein CASSQDRTGTGFNEQFF.

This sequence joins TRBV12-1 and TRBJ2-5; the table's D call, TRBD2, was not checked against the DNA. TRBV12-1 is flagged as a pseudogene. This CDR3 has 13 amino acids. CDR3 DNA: TGTGCCAGCAGCCCCGTGGGGGGGGAGACCCAGTACTTC. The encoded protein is CASSPVGGETQYF.

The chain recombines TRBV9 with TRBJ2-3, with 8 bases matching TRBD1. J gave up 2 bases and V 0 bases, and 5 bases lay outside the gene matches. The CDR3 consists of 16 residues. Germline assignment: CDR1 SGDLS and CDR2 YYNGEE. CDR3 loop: CASSVDRGYFTDTQYF. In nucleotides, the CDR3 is TGTGCCAGCAGCGTAGACAGGGGGTATTTCACAGATACGCAGTATTTT. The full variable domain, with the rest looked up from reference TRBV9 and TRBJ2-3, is DSGVTQTPKHLITATGQRVTLRCSPRSGDLSVYWYQQSLDQGLQFLIQYYNGEERAKGNILERFSAQQFPDLHSELNLSSLELGDSALYFCASSVDRGYFTDTQYFGPGTRLTVL.

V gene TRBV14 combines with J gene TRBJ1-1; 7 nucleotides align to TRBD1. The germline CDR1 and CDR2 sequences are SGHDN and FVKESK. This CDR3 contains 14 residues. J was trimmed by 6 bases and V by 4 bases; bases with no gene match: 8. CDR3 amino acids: CASSLLNQGAEAFF. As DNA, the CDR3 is TGTGCCAGCAGCCTCCTCAACCAGGGGGCTGAAGCTTTCTTT.